These T cell receptor beta chains were read from a single sample in a study of T cell changes during pregnancy in multiple sclerosis. Assay: immunoSEQ multiplex PCR; the TCRdb copy retains only in-frame clones and omits some. The table shows fewer than 40,000 clones, with 85% to 95% occurring only once. This sample comprised CD4+ T cells from peripheral blood mononuclear cells, obtained in the second trimester of pregnancy. Every receptor here comes from a female donor with multiple sclerosis, enrolled in a pregnancy study. The CDR3 runs from the conserved cysteine through the conserved F or W. Each record gives: J gene, D gene, V gene, clone size, CDR3 DNA, CDR3 protein. D genes are given only for firm matches. Not every row has a clone size; where given, it reads once, few, many or a size class.

TRBJ2-7 . TRBV9 . TGTGCCAGCAGCATCCGCGCGGACAGCACGGACGAGCAGTACTTC CASSIRADSTDEQYF
TRBJ2-5 . TRBV18 . TGTGCCAGCTCACCAGGGCGAGAGACCCAGTACTTC CASSPGRETQYF
TRBJ1-2 TRBD1 TRBV5-1 . TGCGCCAGCAGCTCCCCGAGTGGACAGGGGGCGGGTGGCTACACCTTC CASSSPSGQGAGGYTF
TRBJ1-1 . TRBV10-2 once TGCGCCAGCAGGAAAGCCATGAACACTGAAGCTTTCTTT CASRKAMNTEAFF
TRBJ2-6 . TRBV21-1 . TGTGCCAGCAGCGCGACCTCCACAGGGGTTAGGATCCCTGGGGCCAACGTCCTGACTTTC CASSATSTGVRIPGANVLTF
TRBJ1-2 TRBD1 TRBV18 once TGTGCCAGCTCAGCTCGCAACTCAGGGACAGGGAAAAACTATGGCTACACCTTC CASSARNSGTGKNYGYTF
TRBJ1-2 TRBD1 TRBV5-5 . TGTGCCAGCAGCCTTGACAGGGCAGGCTACACCTTC CASSLDRAGYTF
TRBJ2-1 TRBD1 TRBV29-1 . TGCAGCGTTGAAGGGGGGGGGACAGGGGGCGCATACAATGAGCAGTTCTTC CSVEGGGTGGAYNEQFF
TRBJ1-4 TRBD1 TRBV19 . TGTGCCAGTAGTCCTAATCGGGACAGTAATGAAAAACTGTTTTTT CASSPNRDSNEKLFF
TRBJ2-1 TRBD1 TRBV6-1 . TGTGCCAGCAAGGGACAGGGGCACTACAATGAGCAGTTCTTC CASKGQGHYNEQFF
TRBJ1-1 . TRBV5-1 . TGCGCCAGCAGCTTGGTACAGGGAAATGGGAACACTGAAGCTTTCTTT CASSLVQGNGNTEAFF
TRBJ2-5 TRBD1 TRBV6-1 . TGTGCCAGCAGTTCGGGACAGATCGCACCAGAGACCCAGTACTTC CASSSGQIAPETQYF
TRBJ2-2 TRBD2 TRBV11-3 . TGTGCCAGCAGCTTAGTTCGGGGGGACACCGGGGAGCTGTTTTTT CASSLVRGDTGELFF
TRBJ2-2 . TRBV30 . TGTGCCTGGAAGGCGGTCGTCCCCACCACCGGGGAGCTGTTTTTT CAWKAVVPTTGELFF
TRBJ2-3 . TRBV5-1 . TGCGCCAGCAGCTTGGAGACGGGATCAGATACGCAGTATTTT CASSLETGSDTQYF
TRBJ2-7 . TRBV11-1 medium-sized TGTGCCAGCAGCTTAGTAGGCGAGACTAGTCGCCCCGAGCAGTACTTC CASSLVGETSRPEQYF
TRBJ1-3 . TRBV6-6 . TGTGCCAGCAGTTTGACAGCTTCCGGCACCATATATTTT CASSLTASGTIYF
TRBJ1-5 TRBD1 TRBV30 . TGTGCCTGGGCCGGGACAGCAAATCAGCCCCAGCATTTT CAWAGTANQPQHF
TRBJ1-2 . TRBV25-1 . TGTGCCAGCAGTGATCCCGGGGGGGGAGATGGCTACACCTTC CASSDPGGGDGYTF
TRBJ2-3 TRBD2 TRBV5-1 . TGCGCCAGCAGCTTGGGCTTATATCGGGGGGTCACAGATACGCAGTATTTT CASSLGLYRGVTDTQYF
TRBJ1-3 . TRBV19 . TGTGCCAGTAGTATCCCCAGATACTCTGGAAACACCATATATTTT CASSIPRYSGNTIYF
TRBJ1-2 . TRBV7-2 . TGTGCCAGCAGCAACACTGGACAGCCCGTATATGGCTACACCTTC CASSNTGQPVYGYTF
TRBJ2-3 TRBD2 TRBV27 once TGTGCCAACCAACAAGAGGAGCGGGAGGTAGGAGATACGCAGTATTTT CANQQEEREVGDTQYF
TRBJ2-1 . TRBV7-9 . TGTGCCAGCAGCTTACTAGTCCAGCACAATGAGCAGTTCTTC CASSLLVQHNEQFF
TRBJ2-7 . TRBV27 . TGTGCCAGCGGCGGGTTTGTCACCTACGAGCAGTACTTC CASGGFVTYEQYF
TRBJ2-2 TRBD2 TRBV4-3 . TGCGCCAGCAGCCGTGTTAGCGGGGCGAACACCGGGGAGCTGTTTTTT CASSRVSGANTGELFF
TRBJ2-1 TRBD2 TRBV30 . TGTGCCTGGACCCCGGGACTAGCGATTAATGAGCAGTTCTTC CAWTPGLAINEQFF
TRBJ2-7 . TRBV5-4 few TGTGCCAGCAGCTTGGAGTACGGGAGCTCCTACGAGCAGTACTTC CASSLEYGSSYEQYF
TRBJ1-4 . TRBV25-1 . TGTGCCAGCAGTGAAACAACAGGTCCTGGTGAAAAACTGTTTTTT CASSETTGPGEKLFF
TRBJ1-1 . TRBV18 . TGTGCCAGCTCTGACAGGCCTAACACTGAAGCTTTCTTT CASSDRPNTEAFF
TRBJ2-6 . TRBV5-8 . TGTGCCAGCAGCTTGTTTCAGGGTCCCTCTGGGGCCAACGTCCTGACTTTC CASSLFQGPSGANVLTF
TRBJ2-2 . TRBV9 . TGTGCCAGCACCCAGTTGCGGGATTGGGGGACCGGGGAGCTGTTTTTT CASTQLRDWGTGELFF
TRBJ2-5 . TRBV7-9 . TGTGCCAGCAGCTTAGCCGGGCCCGCGGGAGAGACCCAGTACTTC CASSLAGPAGETQYF
TRBJ2-5 TRBD1 TRBV5-1 few TGCGCCAGCAGCAGAAACACGGGGACAGTAAAAGAGACCCAGTACTTC CASSRNTGTVKETQYF
TRBJ2-7 . TRBV18 . TGTGCCAGCTCACCCTCTAGCGTGCCCTACGAGCAGTACTTC CASSPSSVPYEQYF
TRBJ2-5 . TRBV4-3 . TGCGCCAGCAGCCTTGGGCGGGGAGCGGAAACCCAGTACTTC CASSLGRGAETQYF
TRBJ2-3 . TRBV7-2 once TGTGCCAGCAGCTTAGGCGCTAGCACAGATACGCAGTATTTT CASSLGASTDTQYF
TRBJ1-2 . TRBV27 . TGTGCCAGCAGTACAGGGAGTGGAGGCTACACCTTC CASSTGSGGYTF
TRBJ2-2 . TRBV18 few TGTGCCAGCTCACCCGAGGCGGTACAGGGCGGGGAGCTGTTTTTT CASSPEAVQGGELFF
TRBJ2-3 TRBD2 TRBV27 . TGTGCCAGCAGTCATTCCGCTAGCGGGGATACGCAGTATTTT CASSHSASGDTQYF
TRBJ2-2 TRBD2 TRBV5-4 . TGTGCCAGCAGCGGAAGCGGGAGGCCCACCGGGGAGCTGTTTTTT CASSGSGRPTGELFF
TRBJ2-5 . TRBV19 once TGTGCCAGTACCCCGACAGGCGGGGAGACCCAGTACTTC CASTPTGGETQYF
TRBJ2-1 TRBD2 TRBV2 . TGTGCCAGCAGGGGAGGACTAGCGGGGTTCAATGAGCAGTTCTTC CASRGGLAGFNEQFF
TRBJ2-5 . TRBV5-1 . TGCGCCAGCAGCACTTCAGGGGTCGCAAAGACCCAGTACTTC CASSTSGVAKTQYF